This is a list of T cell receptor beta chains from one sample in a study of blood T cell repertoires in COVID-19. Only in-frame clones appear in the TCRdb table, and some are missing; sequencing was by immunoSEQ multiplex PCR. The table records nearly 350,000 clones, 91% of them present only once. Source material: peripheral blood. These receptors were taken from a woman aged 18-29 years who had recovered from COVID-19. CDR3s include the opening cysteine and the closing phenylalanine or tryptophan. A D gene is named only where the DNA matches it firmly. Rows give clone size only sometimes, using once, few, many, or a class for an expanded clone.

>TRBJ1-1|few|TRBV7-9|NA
CASSQEYTEAFF
TGTGCCAGTAGTCAGGAATACACTGAAGCTTTCTTT
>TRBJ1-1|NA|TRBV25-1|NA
CASSEKRTGKNTEAFF
TGTGCCAGCAGTGAAAAACGTACAGGGAAGAACACTGAAGCTTTCTTT
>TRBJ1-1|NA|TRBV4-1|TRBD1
CASREGQTETIEAFF
TGCGCCAGCAGGGAGGGACAGACGGAAACAATTGAAGCTTTCTTT
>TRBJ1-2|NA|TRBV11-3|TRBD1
CASSPHTGDYGYTF
TGTGCCAGCAGCCCTCATACAGGGGACTATGGCTACACCTTC
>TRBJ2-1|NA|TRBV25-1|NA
CASSESIAGEQFF
TGTGCCAGCAGTGAATCGATAGCCGGTGAGCAGTTCTTC
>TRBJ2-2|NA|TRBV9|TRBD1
CASSEGQGANSNTGELFF
TGTGCCAGCAGCGAGGGACAGGGGGCAAATTCGAACACCGGGGAGCTGTTTTTT
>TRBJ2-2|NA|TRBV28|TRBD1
CASSRSGGGFPPTGELFF
TGTGCCAGCAGTCGCTCAGGGGGCGGATTTCCACCTACCGGGGAGCTGTTTTTT
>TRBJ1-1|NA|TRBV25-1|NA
CASSEYQEGTEAFF
TGTGCCAGCAGTGAATATCAGGAGGGAACTGAAGCTTTCTTT
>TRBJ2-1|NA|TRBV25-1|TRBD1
CASSGQGGNEQFF
TGTGCCAGCAGTGGACAGGGTGGCAATGAGCAGTTCTTC
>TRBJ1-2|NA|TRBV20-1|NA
CSASTRSDTANYGYTF
TGCAGTGCTAGTACCCGCTCGGACACCGCTAACTATGGCTACACCTTC
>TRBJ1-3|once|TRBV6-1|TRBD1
CASSALRGLDSGNTIYF
TGTGCCAGCAGTGCACTCAGGGGGCTGGACTCTGGAAACACCATATATTTT
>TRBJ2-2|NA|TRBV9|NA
CASSADSSQLFF
TGTGCCAGCAGCGCTGACAGTTCGCAGCTGTTTTTT
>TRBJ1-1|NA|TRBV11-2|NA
CASSPARGAEAFF
TGTGCCAGCAGCCCGGCTCGGGGGGCTGAAGCTTTCTTT
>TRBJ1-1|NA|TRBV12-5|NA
CASGLASGGYTEAFF
TGTGCTAGTGGTTTGGCCTCCGGGGGTTATACTGAAGCTTTCTTT
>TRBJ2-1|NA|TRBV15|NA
CATSRGAGDNEQFF
TGTGCCACCAGCAGAGGTGCAGGGGACAATGAGCAGTTCTTC